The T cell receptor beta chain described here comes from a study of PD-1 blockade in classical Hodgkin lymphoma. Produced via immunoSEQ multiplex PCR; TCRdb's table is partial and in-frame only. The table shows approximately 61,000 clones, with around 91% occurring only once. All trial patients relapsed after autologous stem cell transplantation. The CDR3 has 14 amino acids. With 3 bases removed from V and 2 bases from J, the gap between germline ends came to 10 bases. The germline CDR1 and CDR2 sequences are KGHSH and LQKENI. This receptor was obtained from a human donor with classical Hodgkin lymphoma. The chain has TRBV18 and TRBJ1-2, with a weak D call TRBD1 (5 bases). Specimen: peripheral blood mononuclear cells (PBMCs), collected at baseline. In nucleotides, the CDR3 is TGTGCCAGCTCACCCAACGGGGGGAACTATGGCTACACCTTC. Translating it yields CASSPNGGNYGYTF.